This is a list of T cell receptor beta chains from one sample in a study of cytomegalovirus exposure and HLA in healthy donors. Some clones are missing from TCRdb's copy, which holds only in-frame ones; the method was immunoSEQ multiplex PCR. Of about 110,000 clones listed, roughly four fifths were seen once; the top ten hold 1.5% to 2%. The material sequenced was PBMCs. The receptors derive from a middle-aged man in good health and CMV-seronegative. CDR3s include the opening cysteine and the closing phenylalanine or tryptophan. Fields, in order: J gene, V gene, clone size, D gene, CDR3 DNA, CDR3 protein. The D gene is left open where the match is weak. Part of the rows lack a size; the others show once, few, many or a class for expanded clones.

>TRBJ2-6|TRBV27|few|NA
TGTGCCAGCGGATTGGGGGGGCCTGGGGCCAACGTCCTGACTTTC
CASGLGGPGANVLTF
>TRBJ2-1|TRBV7-2|NA|TRBD1
TGTGCCAGCAGCCCAGCTGGGGGACAGGGCTTTAACAATGAGCAGTTCTTC
CASSPAGGQGFNNEQFF
>TRBJ1-3|TRBV19|NA|NA
TGTGCCAGTAGTATTCTTTTTGGCGACACCAGCTCTGGAAACACCATATATTTT
CASSILFGDTSSGNTIYF
>TRBJ1-1|TRBV4-1|few|NA
TGCGCCAGCAGCCAAGGAAGGGGCCCTGAAGCTTTCTTT
CASSQGRGPEAFF
>TRBJ2-3|TRBV7-2|NA|TRBD1
TGTGCCAGCAGCCCAGACAGGGAGAGGGTCGCGAAGGGGCAGTATTTT
CASSPDRERVAKGQYF
>TRBJ2-2|TRBV25-1|NA|TRBD1
TGTGCCAGCAGTGAACTAGGGACAGGGGCGGACACCGGGGAGCTGTTTTTT
CASSELGTGADTGELFF
>TRBJ1-4|TRBV7-9|NA|TRBD1
TGTGCCAGCAGCTTAAAAAACAGGGGACCAGAAAAACTGTTTTTT
CASSLKNRGPEKLFF
>TRBJ2-7|TRBV5-6|NA|TRBD1
TGTGCCAGCAGCTCAGACGGGACAGCCCTTTCCTACGAGCAGTACTTC
CASSSDGTALSYEQYF
>TRBJ2-2|TRBV28|NA|NA
TGTGCCAGCATAGAAGTAGGGGTAACCACCGGGGAGCTGTTTTTT
CASIEVGVTTGELFF
>TRBJ2-7|TRBV5-5|once|NA
TGTGCCAGCAGCTTGTGGGGCTCGTACAGCTCCTACGAGCAGTACTTC
CASSLWGSYSSYEQYF
>TRBJ2-5|TRBV2|once|TRBD2
TGTGCCAGCAGAACTAGCGGGGGTGAGACCCAGTACTTC
CASRTSGGETQYF
>TRBJ1-2|TRBV28|NA|NA
TGTGCCAGCAGTTCGGGGATCGGCATAGCCGGCTACCCCTTC
CASSSGIGIAGYPF
>TRBJ2-5|TRBV18|NA|TRBD1
TGTGCCAGCTCACCCGGACAGGGACGAGAGACCCAGTACTTC
CASSPGQGRETQYF
>TRBJ1-3|TRBV7-6|NA|NA
TGTGCCAGCAGCTCCCCCGCTGAGGGCTGGAGCTCTGGAAACACCATATATTTT
CASSSPAEGWSSGNTIYF
>TRBJ2-3|TRBV7-9|NA|NA
TGTGCCAGCAGCTCCTCCGGGACTAGCACAGATACGCAGTATTTT
CASSSSGTSTDTQYF
>TRBJ1-1|TRBV6-6|NA|NA
TGTGCCAGCAGTTACGGACAGCTTAGCAACACTGAAGCTTTCTTT
CASSYGQLSNTEAFF
>TRBJ2-3|TRBV7-3|NA|NA
TGTGCCAGCAGCTTCCAAGCTGGCACAGATACGCAGTATTTT
CASSFQAGTDTQYF
>TRBJ2-2|TRBV5-4|NA|NA
TGTGCCAGCAGCTTGAGGGGGAATCCCGGGGAGCTGTTTTTT
CASSLRGNPGELFF
>TRBJ1-4|TRBV5-4|NA|TRBD1
TGTGCCAGCAGCTTGGCTACAGGGGGCGGGAATGAAAAACTGTTTTTT
CASSLATGGGNEKLFF
>TRBJ1-2|TRBV4-2|NA|NA
TGTGCCAGCAGCCAACAGGGCTATGGCTACACCTTC
CASSQQGYGYTF
>TRBJ2-7|TRBV6-8|NA|NA
TGTGCCAGCAGGGCGACGGTCGGGACTTCCTACGAGCAGTACTTC
CASRATVGTSYEQYF
>TRBJ2-5|TRBV4-3|NA|NA
TGCGCCAGCAGCTGGGGGGTCGAGGGGACCCAGTACTTC
CASSWGVEGTQYF
>TRBJ2-5|TRBV11-2|once|NA
TGTGCCAGCAGCTCACAGGGTTTGGAACAAGAGACCCAGTACTTC
CASSSQGLEQETQYF
>TRBJ2-7|TRBV5-1|NA|NA
TGCGCCAGCTGCGGCAATGGTTACGAGCAGTACTTC
CASCGNGYEQYF
>TRBJ1-5|TRBV7-6|NA|NA
TGTGCCAGCGGCAGAAATCAGCCCCAGCATTTT
CASGRNQPQHF
>TRBJ1-1|TRBV7-2|once|NA
TGTGCCAGCAGCTTAGGCCCCGGGGGGACTGAAGCTTTCTTT
CASSLGPGGTEAFF
>TRBJ2-1|TRBV7-2|NA|TRBD2
TGTGCCAGCAGCTTAGCTAGCGGGGGGTACAATGAGCAGTTCTTC
CASSLASGGYNEQFF
>TRBJ1-2|TRBV7-6|NA|TRBD1
TGTGCCAGCAGCTTCAAACAGGGGGATGGCTACACCTTC
CASSFKQGDGYTF
>TRBJ1-4|TRBV5-1|once|TRBD1
TGCGCCAGCAGCTTCGCTGTGGACAGGGTTTGGGAAAAACTGTTTTTT
CASSFAVDRVWEKLFF
>TRBJ1-2|TRBV7-9|NA|NA
TGTGCCAGCAGCTTAGGATTGGGGGGGGACTATGGCTACACCTTC
CASSLGLGGDYGYTF
>TRBJ1-1|TRBV5-1|NA|TRBD1
TGCGCCAGCAGCTTTGGAGCAGGGGGCACTGAAGCTTTCTTT
CASSFGAGGTEAFF
>TRBJ1-1|TRBV10-3|NA|TRBD1
TGTGCCATCAGTGAGTACCACTCCGGACAGGCGACTGAAGCTTTCTTT
CAISEYHSGQATEAFF
>TRBJ1-2|TRBV6-6|NA|NA
TGTGCCAGCAGTTACTCTCAGGGTACCTATGGCTACACCTTC
CASSYSQGTYGYTF
>TRBJ1-3|TRBV28|few|TRBD1
TGTGCCATCCAGACAGGGACTGGAAACACCATATATTTT
CAIQTGTGNTIYF
>TRBJ2-1|TRBV6-1|NA|NA
TGTGCCAGCAGTGTTAGCCATTCCTCCTACAATGAGCAGTTCTTC
CASSVSHSSYNEQFF
>TRBJ2-3|TRBV6-6|NA|NA
TGTGCCAGCAGTTATTCGAGACTAGACTCCCAAGATACGCAGTATTTT
CASSYSRLDSQDTQYF
>TRBJ1-3|TRBV6-1|NA|TRBD1
TGTGCCAGCAGTGAGGCCCACAGGGGGCCTGGAAACACCATATATTTT
CASSEAHRGPGNTIYF